This T cell receptor (beta chain) came from a study of T cells after yellow fever vaccination. Trimming took off 5 bases at V and 6 bases at J, with 18 bases between the two ends. Germline CDR1 SEHNR, CDR2 FQNEAQ (reference sequence). The CDR3 sequence is 15 residues long. TCRdb reprocessed the 5' RACE reads via MiXCR and lists one record per CDR3 protein. The sample lists 180,000 or so distinct CDR3 sequences, approximately 11% seen once, with just over 35% in the top ten. Specimen: CD8+ T cells sorted from PBMCs, collected 15 days after the yellow fever booster vaccination. This TCR derives from a man in his late teens or twenties who received the YFV17D yellow fever vaccine. The chain uses TRBV7-9 and TRBJ2-3; no reliable D call. CDR3 sequence reads: CASSLSGVLVDTQYF. The CDR3 nucleotides read TGTGCCAGCAGCCTTAGTGGGGTTCTCGTGGATACGCAGTATTTT.